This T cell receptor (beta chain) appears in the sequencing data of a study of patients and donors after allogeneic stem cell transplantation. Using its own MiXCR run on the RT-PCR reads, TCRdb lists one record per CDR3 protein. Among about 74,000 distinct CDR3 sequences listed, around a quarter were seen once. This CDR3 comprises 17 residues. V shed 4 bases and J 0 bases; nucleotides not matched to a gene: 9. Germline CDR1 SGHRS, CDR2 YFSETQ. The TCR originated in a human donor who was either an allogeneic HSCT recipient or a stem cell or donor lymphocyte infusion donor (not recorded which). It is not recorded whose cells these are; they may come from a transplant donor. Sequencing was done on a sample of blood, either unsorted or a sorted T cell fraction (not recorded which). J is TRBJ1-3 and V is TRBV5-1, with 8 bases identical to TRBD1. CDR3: CASSDRDRLLSGNTIYF. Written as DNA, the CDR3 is TGCGCCAGCAGCGACCGGGACAGGCTCCTCTCTGGAAACACCATATATTTT. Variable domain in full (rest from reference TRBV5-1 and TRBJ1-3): KAGVTQTPRYLIKTRGQQVTLSCSPISGHRSVSWYQQTPGQGLQFLFEYFSETQRNKGNFPGRFSGRQFSNSRSEMNVSTLELGDSALYLCASSDRDRLLSGNTIYFGEGSWLTVV.